Below are 14 T cell receptor beta chains sequenced from a single sample in a study of post-analysis software for immune sequencing data. The study, taken as a whole, reports: Controls showed lower frequencies than patients for a few TRBV segments, and TRBV5-6, TRBV5-1 and TRBV20-1 were among these.

Their target antigens are unknown. Unique molecular identifiers were built into the TCR beta cDNA libraries. Via MiXCR, TCRdb re-called the PCR reads, giving one row per CDR3 protein. This table holds some 690,000 distinct CDR3 sequences, around 27% found once. Specimen: blood. Source of these receptors: a girl aged 5-17 years with multiple sclerosis.

The rearrangement uses TRBV7-2 and TRBJ2-1, with D perhaps matching TRBD1 (5 bases). V lost 6 bases and J lost 12, with 18 bases in between. The CDR3 has 13 residues. Germline V gene data show CDR1 as SGHTA and CDR2 as FQGNSA. The chain's CDR3 is CASRVVWGYRQFF. CDR3 DNA: TGTGCCAGCAGGGTGGTTTGGGGCTATCGGCAGTTCTTC.

The chain joins TRBV24-1 to TRBJ2-5; 10 positions match TRBD2. The J call may be faulty, since TRBJ2-7 better matches the DNA end. This CDR3 has 15 residues. Germline V gene lookup returns CDR1 KGHDR and CDR2 SFDVKD. The CDR3 spells CATSAGLAEAYEQYF. Here the CDR3 DNA reads TGTGCCACCAGTGCCGGACTAGCGGAAGCCTACGAGCAGTACTTC.

The V and J genes are TRBV28 and TRBJ2-5; 8 bases map to TRBD1. Germline V lookup: CDR1 MDHEN, CDR2 SYDVKM. There are 15 residues in the CDR3. The V segment lost 5 bases and the J segment 4 bases; nucleotides outside the gene matches: 9. The CDR3 loop is CASSPLTGVGETQYF. For the CDR3, the DNA is TGTGCCAGCAGTCCCCTGACAGGGGTTGGAGAGACCCAGTACTTC.

This chain joins TRBV27 and TRBJ2-3; D remains unclear. CDR1 MNHEY and CDR2 SMNVEV come from the germline V gene (reference sequence). This CDR3 contains 13 residues. Trimming removed 5 bases from V and 6 bases from J, with 12 bases in between. The DNA of the CDR3 is TGTGCCAGCAGTAAGGTGGCCTGGGATACGCAGTATTTT. Encoded protein: CASSKVAWDTQYF.

This clonotype was counted between two and nine times. The V gene is TRBV20-1, the J gene TRBJ2-1; 7 nucleotides line up with TRBD2. Per germline, CDR1 DFQATT and CDR2 SNEGSKA (reference sequence). J was trimmed by 6 bases and V by 6 bases; bases with no gene match: 5. The CDR3 contains 12 residues. CDR3 region: CSAAGDSNEQFF. The CDR3 coding sequence is TGCAGTGCGGCGGGAGACTCCAATGAGCAGTTCTTC.

The V call is TRBV7-9, the J call TRBJ2-5; D remains unclear. The CDR3 runs to 18 residues. Germline assignment: CDR1 SEHNR and CDR2 FQNEAQ (reference sequence). Trimming removed 5 bases at V and 4 bases at J, with 26 bases between. The CDR3 nucleotides are TGTGCCAGCAGCCGACGATCGGGTCGGGCCCAAAAGGCAGAGACCCAGTACTTC. It specifies CASSRRSGRAQKAETQYF.

This clonotype was counted a few times. This chain links TRBV7-9 with TRBJ2-7, with 7 bases identical to TRBD1. There are 14 residues in the CDR3. V lost 5 bases to trimming and J lost 5 bases; unmatched junction nucleotides: 9. Germline-derived CDR1 and CDR2 are SEHNR and FQNEAQ (reference sequence). The CDR3 bases are TGTGCCAGCAGCCCCCGACAGGGTCACGACGAGCAGTACTTC. It specifies CASSPRQGHDEQYF.

The gene calls are TRBV3-1 and TRBJ2-5; D uncertain. The CDR3 runs to 15 residues. Trimming pared 4 bases from V and 2 bases from J, leaving 14 bases between. Germline values: CDR1 LGHDT, CDR2 YNNKEL (reference sequence). CDR3 nucleotides: TGTGCCAGCAGCCGAACCGTCGGGCCACAAGAGACCCAGTACTTC. It specifies CASSRTVGPQETQYF.

This chain joins TRBV20-1 and TRBJ2-7; TRBD1 might be the D (5 bases). The CDR3 runs to 11 residues. The V end lost 6 bases, the J end lost 4 bases, and 10 bases lay between the germline ends. Germline V lookup: CDR1 DFQATT, CDR2 SNEGSKA (reference sequence). The CDR3 here is CSARAQYEQYF. CDR3 bases: TGCAGTGCCAGGGCACAATACGAGCAGTACTTC.

This chain links TRBV7-9 with TRBJ2-5; D call uncertain. Deletions cut 5 bases from V and 3 bases from J, with 13 bases between. This CDR3 spans 14 amino acids. Germline CDR1 SEHNR, CDR2 FQNEAQ (reference sequence). The CDR3 coding sequence is TGTGCCAGCAGCCCGACGATCCGAAAAGAGACCCAGTACTTC. Translation: CASSPTIRKETQYF.

The CDR3 DNA is TGCAGCGTTGTAGGAGTCCACGAGCAGTACTTC. Translation: CSVVGVHEQYF. The chain carries TRBV29-1 and TRBJ2-5; D gene unclear. The DNA end lines up better with TRBJ2-7; the J call may be wrong. The CDR3 sequence is 11 residues long. Per germline, CDR1 SQVTM and CDR2 ANQGSEA.

This clonotype was seen repeatedly, ten times or more. The J gene is TRBJ2-1, the V gene TRBV15; D not certain. V was pared by 0 bases and J by 6 bases, with 9 bases between. The CDR3 length is 14 residues. The germline V gene has CDR1 LNHNV and CDR2 YYDKDF (reference sequence). CDR3 coding DNA: TGTGCCACCAGCAGAGATCGTTCGGGCAATGAGCAGTTCTTC. The encoded protein is CATSRDRSGNEQFF.

The J gene is TRBJ2-3, the V gene TRBV5-1; the match to TRBD1 covers 7 bases. Germline V gene data show CDR1 as SGHRS and CDR2 as YFSETQ. The CDR3 length is 19 residues. V shed 5 bases and J 2 bases; nucleotides not matched to a gene: 20. CDR3 sequence (DNA): TGCGCCAGCAGTAGGACTTCAGGGGGTAGGAGATCATCCACAGATACGCAGTATTTT. Translating gives CASSRTSGGRRSSTDTQYF.

This clonotype was detected only a few times. The chain carries TRBV10-1 and TRBJ2-3; D could derive from TRBD1 or TRBD2 (5 bases each). The CDR3 runs to 14 residues. CDR1 is WNHNN and CDR2 is SYGVQD in the germline V gene (reference sequence). V lost 6 bases and J lost 4, with 14 bases in between. CDR3 residues: CASSPGRTPDTQYF. The CDR3 nucleotides are TGCGCCAGCAGCCCGGGACGGACACCAGATACGCAGTATTTT.